This TCR beta chain was documented in a study of technical replicates of blood from a few donors. The repertoire was sequenced with immunoSEQ multiplex PCR; TCRdb's copy has only in-frame clones and lacks some. This table has 80,000 to 100,000 clones, 95% appearing once. The CDR3 loop spans 15 amino acids. V dropped 6 bases and J dropped 0 bases, with 15 bases sitting between them. Germline V CDR1 and CDR2: MNHNS, SASEGT. This chain uses TRBV6-1 with TRBJ2-7; the D gene is possibly TRBD1 (6 bases). The receptor's source is a human donor in good health. Sample: T cells isolated from PBMCs. CDR3 sequence reads: CASSPTGGHSYEQYF. The CDR3 nucleotides are TGTGCCAGCAGCCCGACAGGTGGGCACTCCTACGAGCAGTACTTC.